The T cell receptor (beta chain) under discussion was sequenced for a study of T cell repertoires in cytomegalovirus infection. Turning to the study itself: Evidence of both CMV infection and a matching HLA type came from public TCR beta signatures.

Study-level points and caveats: Dominating the ex vivo response were HLA-C-restricted CMV-specific TCR beta clonotypes.

J lost 6 bases, V lost 4 bases, and 16 bases had no gene match. The CDR3 runs 17 residues. Germline assignment: CDR1 MGHRA and CDR2 YSYEKL. There are a few counts of this clonotype. Antigen unknown. TCRdb re-derived calls from the reads in MiXCR, one entry per CDR3 protein. The repertoire has tens of thousands of distinct CDR3 sequences, approximately 36% of them found once; the top ten carry about three quarters. The sequencing sample was made of PBMCs, sequenced either directly or after in vitro stimulation (not recorded which). The chain is built from TRBV4-1 and TRBJ1-2, with 8 positions matching TRBD1. This TCR was recovered from a human donor in good health (CMV status not recorded). Some clones in this sample may be carry-over from other donors' samples. Written as DNA, the CDR3 is TGCGCCAGCAGCCGCATGGGACGAGAAACAGGGGGTGATGGCTACACCTTC. It is translated as CASSRMGRETGGDGYTF.